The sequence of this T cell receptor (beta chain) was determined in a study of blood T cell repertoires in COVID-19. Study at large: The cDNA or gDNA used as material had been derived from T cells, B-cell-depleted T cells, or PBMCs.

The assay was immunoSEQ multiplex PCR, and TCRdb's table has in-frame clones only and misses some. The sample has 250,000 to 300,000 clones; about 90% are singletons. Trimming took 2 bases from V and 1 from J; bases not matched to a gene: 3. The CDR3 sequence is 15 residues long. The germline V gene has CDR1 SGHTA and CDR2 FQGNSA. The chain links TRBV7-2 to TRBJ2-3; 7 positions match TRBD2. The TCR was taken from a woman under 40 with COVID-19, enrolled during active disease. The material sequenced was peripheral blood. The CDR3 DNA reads TGTGCCAGCAGCTTACTAGCGGCCGGCACAGATACGCAGTATTTT. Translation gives CASSLLAAGTDTQYF.